Listed below are T cell receptor beta chains from one sample, sequenced in a study of cytomegalovirus exposure and HLA in healthy donors. Sequenced by immunoSEQ multiplex PCR; TCRdb stores in-frame clones only, minus some. The sample comprises around 130,000 clones, about 76% of which are singletons, and about 0.75% rests with the top ten. The sequenced sample consisted of PBMCs. These receptor sequences come from a man aged 18 to 29 in good health and CMV-seronegative. Each CDR3 is given with its conserved first and last residue. The D gene is left open where the match is weak. Not every row has a clone size; where given, it reads once, few, many or a size class.

j_call d_call clone_size cdr3_length v_call cdr3_nt cdr3_aa
TRBJ1-6 - - 15 TRBV30 TGTGCCTGGAGTCCCGTGACAGCCAGTTATTCACCCCTCCACTTT CAWSPVTASYSPLHF
TRBJ2-7 TRBD1 once 19 TRBV5-8 TGTGCCAGCAGCTTGGAAACTTTTGACAGGGGCCGCCGGACCTACGAGCAGTACTTC CASSLETFDRGRRTYEQYF
TRBJ2-5 - - 20 TRBV27 TGTGCCAGCAGTAAGGGAGACCTTCGTGGGATGCTTAAGGGTGGAGAGACCCAGTACTTC CASSKGDLRGMLKGGETQYF
TRBJ2-1 TRBD2 - 16 TRBV6-1 TGTGCCAGCAGTGTTCTTGTCGGGGGGGGGTACAATGAGCAGTTCTTC CASSVLVGGGYNEQFF
TRBJ1-2 - - 13 TRBV30 TGTGCCTGGGGCGGCAGGGGTTTAAATGGCTACACCTTC CAWGGRGLNGYTF
TRBJ1-5 TRBD1 - 18 TRBV28 TGTGCCAGCAGTGGGGGGACAGGTTTTCCGCTGGATCGTCAGCCCCAGCATTTT CASSGGTGFPLDRQPQHF
TRBJ2-7 TRBD1 - 11 TRBV29-1 TGCAGCGTTGGGGACAGGGACGAGCAGTACTTC CSVGDRDEQYF
TRBJ1-2 - - 13 TRBV7-9 TGTGCCAGCAGCTTAGAACAGGGAACTGGCTACACCTTC CASSLEQGTGYTF
TRBJ2-1 - - 13 TRBV27 TGTGCCAGCAGTTATATCTCCTACAATGAGCAGTTCTTC CASSYISYNEQFF
TRBJ2-5 - - 14 TRBV5-4 TGTGCCGCTTCCCATCCGGGAGGGGGCGAGACCCAGTACTTC CAASHPGGGETQYF
TRBJ2-7 - few 15 TRBV6-5 TGTGCCAGCAGTTACTCGAGAGCAGGGAACTACGAGCAGTACTTC CASSYSRAGNYEQYF
TRBJ1-2 - - 18 TRBV30 TGTGCCTGGAGATACACGCGATCTGGACAGAAATATAACTATGGCTACACCTTC CAWRYTRSGQKYNYGYTF
TRBJ1-1 - - 14 TRBV6-5 TGTGCCAGCAGTTACTCGGGGGGAAGGACTGAAGCTTTCTTT CASSYSGGRTEAFF
TRBJ2-3 - - 14 TRBV18 TGTGCCGTCGCAGCGCGCCCGGGCACAGATACGCAGTATTTT CAVAARPGTDTQYF
TRBJ2-3 - - 15 TRBV29-1 TGCAGCGTTGAAGATGGAGAGGAGCCCACAGATACGCAGTATTTT CSVEDGEEPTDTQYF
TRBJ1-1 - few 18 TRBV7-9 TGTGCCAGCAGCCACACTCTGGGCAGACAGCAACAAGACACTGAAGCTTTCTTT CASSHTLGRQQQDTEAFF
TRBJ2-7 - - 10 TRBV6-1 TGTGCCAGCAGCGTCTACGAGCAGTACTTC CASSVYEQYF
TRBJ2-3 - - 14 TRBV19 TGTGCCAGTAGTACACGGGACTCCACAGATACGCAGTATTTT CASSTRDSTDTQYF
TRBJ1-2 TRBD1 - 15 TRBV19 TGTGCCAGTCGTAGCCAGGCCGACAGGGCCCCTGGCTACACCTTC CASRSQADRAPGYTF
TRBJ2-7 - few 13 TRBV9 TGTGCCAGCAGCGTAGTACCCGCGGGGGAGCAGTACTTC CASSVVPAGEQYF
TRBJ2-3 TRBD2 - 16 TRBV9 TGTGCCAGCAGCGCGCTTAGCGGGGGACCCACAGATACGCAGTATTTT CASSALSGGPTDTQYF
TRBJ2-7 - - 12 TRBV30 TGTGCCTGGACCTTTAACTCCTACGAGCAGTACTTC CAWTFNSYEQYF
TRBJ1-3 TRBD1 - 17 TRBV28 TGTGCCAGCAGTCTAACAGGGGCCCTGAGCTCTGGAAACACCATATATTTT CASSLTGALSSGNTIYF
TRBJ1-6 - - 13 TRBV19 TGTGCCAGTAGTGTCAACAGGGATTCACCCCTCCACTTT CASSVNRDSPLHF
TRBJ1-6 TRBD1 medium-sized 15 TRBV6-1 TGTGCCAGCAGCAACGACAGGGATCTTACTTCACCCCTCCACTTT CASSNDRDLTSPLHF
TRBJ1-6 - - 17 TRBV15 TGTGCCACCAGCAGAGTAGCTTTTCAGGGGTTGGGTTCACCCCTCCACTTT CATSRVAFQGLGSPLHF
TRBJ2-5 - - 14 TRBV7-9 TGTGCCAGCAGCTCTACGGACAGTAGAGAGACCCAGTACTTC CASSSTDSRETQYF
TRBJ1-3 TRBD1 - 14 TRBV28 TGTGCCAGCAGCACCTTGGACAGGGGAAGGACCATATATTTT CASSTLDRGRTIYF
TRBJ2-7 TRBD1 once 14 TRBV9 TGTGCCAGCAGCGCAGGGGGCGTCCAGTACGAGCAGTACTTC CASSAGGVQYEQYF
TRBJ1-1 - - 12 TRBV7-9 TGTGCCAGCAGCTTACGGGACACGGGGGCTTTCTTT CASSLRDTGAFF
TRBJ1-2 - once 14 TRBV5-6 TGTGCCAGCAGCTGGGGGGACGGAACCTATGGCTACACCTTC CASSWGDGTYGYTF
TRBJ2-4 TRBD1 once 15 TRBV5-6 TGTGCCAGCAGCCCGCCAGGGGGCATCCCCAACATTCAGTACTTC CASSPPGGIPNIQYF
TRBJ2-3 TRBD2 - 15 TRBV28 TGTGCCAGCAACCCTAGCGGGGGGCTCACAGATACGCAGTATTTT CASNPSGGLTDTQYF
TRBJ1-1 TRBD1 - 15 TRBV27 TGTGCCAGCAGTTTATCAGGGGGCAGGAACACTGAAGCTTTCTTT CASSLSGGRNTEAFF
TRBJ1-1 - - 12 TRBV29-1 TGCAGCGTTGGAGGTCTGAACACTGAAGCTTTCTTT CSVGGLNTEAFF
TRBJ2-5 - - 15 TRBV10-3 TGTGCCATCAGTGAGTCGGTAGCGAACCAAGAGACCCAGTACTTC CAISESVANQETQYF
TRBJ1-2 - - 13 TRBV6-5 TGTGCCAGCAGTTATTACAGGGACGATGGCTACACCTTC CASSYYRDDGYTF